The entry below gives a single TCR beta chain sequence along with its context. A second about 7 to 11 cycle PCR used barcoded and J-beta primers. One entry per CDR3 protein results from TCRdb running MiXCR on the 5' RACE reads. This table has hundreds of thousands of distinct CDR3 sequences, roughly 50% appearing once. Germline V gene lookup returns CDR1 LGHNA and CDR2 YNFKEQ. This CDR3 has 18 residues. V shed 1 base and J shed 0 bases, with 13 bases lying between them. The record originates from a study of blood T cells in healthy people across ages. V is TRBV4-2 and J is TRBJ2-6, with D possibly being TRBD1 (5 bases). Material for sequencing was blood. The sequence was collected from a woman in her sixties or seventies in good health. The CDR3 region is CASSQVSGHSSGANVLTF. The CDR3 DNA reads as TGTGCCAGCAGCCAAGTCTCCGGACACTCCTCTGGGGCCAACGTCCTGACTTTC.